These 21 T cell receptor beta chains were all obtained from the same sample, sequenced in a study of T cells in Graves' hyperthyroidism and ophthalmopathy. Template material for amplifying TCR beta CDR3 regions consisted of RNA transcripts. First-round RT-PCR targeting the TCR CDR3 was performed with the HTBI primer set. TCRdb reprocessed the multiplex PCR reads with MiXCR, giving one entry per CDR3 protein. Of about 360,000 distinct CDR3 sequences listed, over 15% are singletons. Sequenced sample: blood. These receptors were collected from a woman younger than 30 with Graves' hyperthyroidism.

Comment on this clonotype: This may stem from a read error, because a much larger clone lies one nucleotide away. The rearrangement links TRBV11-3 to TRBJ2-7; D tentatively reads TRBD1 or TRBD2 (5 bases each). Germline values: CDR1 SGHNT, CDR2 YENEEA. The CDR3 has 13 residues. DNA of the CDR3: TGTTCCAGCAGCCGGGGCAGTAACTACGAGCAGTACTTC. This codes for CSSSRGSNYEQYF.

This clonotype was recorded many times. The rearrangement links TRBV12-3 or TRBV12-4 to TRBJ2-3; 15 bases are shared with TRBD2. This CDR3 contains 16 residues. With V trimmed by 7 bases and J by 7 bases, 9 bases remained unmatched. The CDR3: CASTYRTSGGAYTQYF. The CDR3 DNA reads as TGTGCCAGCACCTATAGGACTAGCGGGGGGGCATATACGCAGTATTTT.

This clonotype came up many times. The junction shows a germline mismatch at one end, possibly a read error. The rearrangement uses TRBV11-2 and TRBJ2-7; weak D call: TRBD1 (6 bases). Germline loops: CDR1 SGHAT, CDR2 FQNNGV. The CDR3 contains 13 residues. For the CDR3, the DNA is TGTGCCAGCAGCTTACCGCTGGGACAATCCCCCAATTTC. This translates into CASSLPLGQSPNF.

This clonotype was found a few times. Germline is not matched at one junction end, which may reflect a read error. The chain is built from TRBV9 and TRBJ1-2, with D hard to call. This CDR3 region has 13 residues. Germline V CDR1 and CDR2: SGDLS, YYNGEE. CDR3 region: CVSSPSGPEGYTF. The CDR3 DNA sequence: TGTGTCAGCAGCCCTAGCGGACCTGAAGGCTACACCTTC.

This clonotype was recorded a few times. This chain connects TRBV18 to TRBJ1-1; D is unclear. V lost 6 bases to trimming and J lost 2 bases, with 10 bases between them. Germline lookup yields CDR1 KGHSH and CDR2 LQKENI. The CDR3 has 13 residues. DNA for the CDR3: TGTGCCAGCTCCCGGTGGGGTAACACTGAAGCTTTCTTT. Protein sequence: CASSRWGNTEAFF.

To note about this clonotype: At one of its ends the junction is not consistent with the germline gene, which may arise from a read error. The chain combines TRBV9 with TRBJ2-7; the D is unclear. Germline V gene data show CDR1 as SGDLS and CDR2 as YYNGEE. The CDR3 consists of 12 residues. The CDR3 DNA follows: TGTGCCAGCAGCGAGAGCTCCTACGAGCAGTGCTTC. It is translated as CASSESSYEQCF.

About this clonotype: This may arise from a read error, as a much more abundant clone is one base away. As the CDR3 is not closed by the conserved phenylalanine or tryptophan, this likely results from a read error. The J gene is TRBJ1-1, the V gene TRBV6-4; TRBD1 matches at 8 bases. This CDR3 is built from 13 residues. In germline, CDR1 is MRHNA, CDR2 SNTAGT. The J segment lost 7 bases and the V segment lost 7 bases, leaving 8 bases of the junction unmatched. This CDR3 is CASTSDRVGEAFY. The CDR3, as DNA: TGTGCCAGCACCTCGGACAGGGTCGGTGAAGCTTTCTAT.

The CDR3 region has the DNA TGTGCCAGCAGTGACTCGGGGGCATCTGGGGCCAACGTCCTGACTTTC. This encodes CASSDSGASGANVLTF. V is TRBV6-4 and J is TRBJ2-6; weak D call: TRBD1 (6 bases). This CDR3 contains 16 residues. CDR1 MRHNA and CDR2 SNTAGT come from the germline V gene. Trimming stripped 0 bases from V and 1 base from J, with 7 bases between.

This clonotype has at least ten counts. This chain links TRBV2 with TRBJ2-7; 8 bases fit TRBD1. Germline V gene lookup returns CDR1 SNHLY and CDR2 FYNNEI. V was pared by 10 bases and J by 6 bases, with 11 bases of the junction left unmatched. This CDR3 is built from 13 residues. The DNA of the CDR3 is TGTGCCACCACCTACGGGCAGGGGGCCGAGCAGTACTTC. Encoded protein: CATTYGQGAEQYF. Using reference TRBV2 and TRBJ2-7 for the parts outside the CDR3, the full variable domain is EPEVTQTPSHQVTQMGQEVILRCVPISNHLYFYWYRQILGQKVEFLVSFYNNEISEKSEIFDDQFSVERPDGSNFTLKIRSTKLEDSAMYFCATTYGQGAEQYFGPGTRLTVT.

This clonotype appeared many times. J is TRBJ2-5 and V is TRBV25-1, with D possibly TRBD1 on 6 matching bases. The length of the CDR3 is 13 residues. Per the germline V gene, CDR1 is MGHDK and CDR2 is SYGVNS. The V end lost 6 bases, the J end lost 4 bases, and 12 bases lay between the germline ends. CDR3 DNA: TGTGCCAGCAGGGTGACAGGTTTAGAGACCCAGTACTTC. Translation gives CASRVTGLETQYF. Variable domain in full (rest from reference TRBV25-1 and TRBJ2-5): EADIYQTPRYLVIGTGKKITLECSQTMGHDKMYWYQQDPGMELHLIHYSYGVNSTEKGDLSSESTVSRIRTEHFPLTLESARPSHTSQYLCASRVTGLETQYFGPGTRLLVL.

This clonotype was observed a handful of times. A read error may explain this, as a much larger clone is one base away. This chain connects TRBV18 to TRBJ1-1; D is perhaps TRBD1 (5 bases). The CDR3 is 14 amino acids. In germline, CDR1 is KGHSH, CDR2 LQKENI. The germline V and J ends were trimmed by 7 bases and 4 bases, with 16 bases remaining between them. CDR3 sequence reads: CASLPSSGLTEAFF. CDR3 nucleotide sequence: TGTGCCAGCTTACCTTCCTCGGGGCTCACTGAAGCTTTCTTT.

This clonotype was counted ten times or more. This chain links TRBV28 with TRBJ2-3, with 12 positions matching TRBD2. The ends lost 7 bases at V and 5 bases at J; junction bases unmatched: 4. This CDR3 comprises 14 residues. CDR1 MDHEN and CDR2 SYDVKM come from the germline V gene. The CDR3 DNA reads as TGTGCCAGCAACCGACTAGCGGGGGAAGATACGCAGTATTTT. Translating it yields CASNRLAGEDTQYF.

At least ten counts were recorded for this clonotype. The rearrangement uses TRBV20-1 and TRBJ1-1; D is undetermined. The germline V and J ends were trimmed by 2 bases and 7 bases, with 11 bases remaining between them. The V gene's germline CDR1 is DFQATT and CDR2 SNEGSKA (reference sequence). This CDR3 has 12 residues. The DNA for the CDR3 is TGCAGTGCTAGAAGGCAGGACGGTGAAGCTTTCTTT. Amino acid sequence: CSARRQDGEAFF.

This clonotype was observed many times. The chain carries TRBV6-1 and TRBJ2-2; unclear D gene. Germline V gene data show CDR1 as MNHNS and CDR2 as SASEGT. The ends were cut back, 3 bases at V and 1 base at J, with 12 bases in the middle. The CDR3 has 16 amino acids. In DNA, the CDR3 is TGTGCCAGCAGTGAGGGGTTATGGGAGAACACCGGGGAGCTGTTTTTT. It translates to CASSEGLWENTGELFF.

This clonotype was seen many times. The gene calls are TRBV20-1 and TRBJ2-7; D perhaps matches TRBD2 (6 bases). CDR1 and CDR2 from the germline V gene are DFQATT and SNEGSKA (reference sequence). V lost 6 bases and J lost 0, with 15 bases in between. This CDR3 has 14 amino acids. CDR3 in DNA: TGCAGTGCCGATAGCGGCGTTAACTCCTACGAGCAGTACTTC. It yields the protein CSADSGVNSYEQYF.

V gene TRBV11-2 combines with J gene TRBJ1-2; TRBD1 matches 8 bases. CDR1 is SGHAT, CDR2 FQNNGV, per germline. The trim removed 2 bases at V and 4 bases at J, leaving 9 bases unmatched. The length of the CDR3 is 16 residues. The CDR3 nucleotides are TGTGCCAGCAGCTTATCCCCCAGGGGGCTTGGCTATGGCTACACCTTC. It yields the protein CASSLSPRGLGYGYTF.

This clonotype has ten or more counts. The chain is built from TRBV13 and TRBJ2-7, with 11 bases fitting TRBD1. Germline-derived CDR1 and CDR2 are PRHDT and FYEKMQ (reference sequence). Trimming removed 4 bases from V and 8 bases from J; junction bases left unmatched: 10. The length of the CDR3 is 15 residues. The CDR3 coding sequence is TGTGCCAGCAGCTCACCCCGGGACAGGGGGAGTCAGCAGTACTTC. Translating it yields CASSSPRDRGSQQYF.

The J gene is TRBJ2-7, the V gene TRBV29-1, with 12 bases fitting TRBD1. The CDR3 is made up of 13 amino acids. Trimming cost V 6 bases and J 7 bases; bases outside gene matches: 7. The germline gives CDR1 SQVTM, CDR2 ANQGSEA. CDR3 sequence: CSVGQGATGEQYF. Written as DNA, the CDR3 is TGCAGCGTGGGACAGGGGGCTACAGGGGAGCAGTACTTC.

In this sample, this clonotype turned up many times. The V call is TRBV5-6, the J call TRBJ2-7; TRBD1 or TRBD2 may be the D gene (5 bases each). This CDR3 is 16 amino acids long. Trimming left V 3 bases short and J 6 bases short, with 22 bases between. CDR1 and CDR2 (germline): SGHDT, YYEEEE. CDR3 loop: CASSSEGTGWGSEQYF. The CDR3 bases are TGTGCCAGCAGCTCAGAGGGCACAGGATGGGGCTCCGAGCAGTACTTC. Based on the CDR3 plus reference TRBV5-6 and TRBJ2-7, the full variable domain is DAGVTQSPTHLIKTRGQQVTLRCSPKSGHDTVSWYQQALGQGPQFIFQYYEEEERQRGNFPDRFSGHQFPNYSSELNVNALLLGDSALYLCASSSEGTGWGSEQYFGPGTRLTVT.

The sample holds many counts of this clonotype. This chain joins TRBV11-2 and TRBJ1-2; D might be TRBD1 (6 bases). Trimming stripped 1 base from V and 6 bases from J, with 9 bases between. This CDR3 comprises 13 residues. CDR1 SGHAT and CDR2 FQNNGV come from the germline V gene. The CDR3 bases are TGTGCCAGCAGCTTAGTACAGGGAAATGGCTACACCTTC. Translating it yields CASSLVQGNGYTF.

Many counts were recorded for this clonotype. The CDR3 region is CASSSRGPGTEAFF. CDR3 nucleotides: TGTGCCAGCAGCTCCAGGGGGCCCGGCACTGAAGCTTTCTTT. V and J are TRBV7-9 and TRBJ1-1, with 8 bases matching TRBD1. From germline, CDR1 is SEHNR and CDR2 FQNEAQ (reference sequence). With 4 bases clipped from V and 4 bases from J, the junction kept 5 bases outside the gene matches. The CDR3 has 14 amino acids.